What follows are 24 T cell receptor beta chains derived from one specimen sequenced in a study of T cells in Graves' hyperthyroidism and ophthalmopathy. Authors of the study amplified TCR beta CDR3 regions from RNA transcripts. First-round RT-PCR targeting the TCR CDR3 was performed with the HTBI primer set. Each CDR3 protein gets one entry after TCRdb re-called the multiplex PCR reads with MiXCR. This sample carries 370,000 or so distinct CDR3 sequences, around 16% of them seen once, and the ten largest clones take roughly 26%. Sample: blood. The source of these receptors is a woman between 18 and 30 years old with Graves' hyperthyroidism that later progressed to Graves' ophthalmopathy.

This clonotype was observed at least ten times. The chain combines TRBV28 with TRBJ1-5, with unresolved D. Trimming left V 8 bases short and J 9 bases short, with 11 bases between. The CDR3 is 11 residues long. CDR1 is MDHEN and CDR2 is SYDVKM in the germline V gene. CDR3 in amino acids: CASGEYSPQHF. Written as DNA, the CDR3 is TGTGCCAGCGGCGAGTATTCGCCCCAGCATTTT.

This clonotype was seen a few times. The chain's CDR3 is CASSQGGISYEQYF. CDR3 DNA sequence: TGTGCCAGCAGCCAAGGGGGAATCTCCTACGAGCAGTACTTC. The chain combines TRBV3-1 with TRBJ2-7; D is uncertain. Germline CDR1 is LGHDT and CDR2 is YNNKEL (reference sequence). V was trimmed by 1 base and J by 0 bases, leaving 7 bases between them. The CDR3 length is 14 residues.

This clonotype appeared a single time. The junction differs from germline at one of its ends, possibly a read error. This chain connects TRBV4-1 to TRBJ2-5, with a weak D call TRBD2 (5 bases). Germline-derived CDR1 and CDR2 are MGHRA and YSYEKL. CDR3 length: 15 residues. CDR3 residues: CASSQEADGLKTQYF. CDR3 nucleotide sequence: TGTGCCAGCAGCCAAGAGGCGGACGGACTTAAGACCCAGTACTTC.

V gene TRBV20-1 combines with J gene TRBJ1-1, with no clear D. CDR3 length: 11 residues. CDR1 DFQATT and CDR2 SNEGSKA come from the germline V gene (reference sequence). V was trimmed by 8 bases and J by 1 base, leaving 8 bases between them. In DNA, the CDR3 is TGCAGTATTAGTGGGAACACTGAAGCTTTCTTT. The encoded protein is CSISGNTEAFF.

This chain uses TRBV5-1 with TRBJ2-7; D tentatively fits TRBD1 or TRBD2 (5 bases each). Germline V gene lookup returns CDR1 SGHRS and CDR2 YFSETQ. V was trimmed by 2 bases and J by 6 bases, leaving 15 bases between them. The CDR3 extends over 14 amino acids. CDR3 coding DNA: TGCGCCAGCAGCTTAAGTTCGGGACCGGTCGAGCAGTACTTC. The encoded protein is CASSLSSGPVEQYF. The full variable domain, its missing parts supplied by reference TRBV5-1 and TRBJ2-7, is KAGVTQTPRYLIKTRGQQVTLSCSPISGHRSVSWYQQTPGQGLQFLFEYFSETQRNKGNFPGRFSGRQFSNSRSEMNVSTLELGDSALYLCASSLSSGPVEQYFGPGTRLTVT.

This clonotype was detected many times. The genes are TRBV28 and TRBJ2-3, with D tentatively TRBD2 (6 bases). The germline V and J ends were trimmed by 5 bases and 8 bases, with 14 bases remaining between them. CDR3 size: 13 residues. The V gene's germline CDR1 is MDHEN and CDR2 SYDVKM. The CDR3 DNA is TGTGCCAGCAGTCCCTCGGGAGTCGTTACGCAGTATTTT. Translating it yields CASSPSGVVTQYF. Complete variable domain (other parts from reference TRBV28 and TRBJ2-3): DVKVTQSSRYLVKRTGEKVFLECVQDMDHENMFWYRQDPGLGLRLIYFSYDVKMKEKGDIPEGYSVSREKKERFSLILESASTNQTSMYLCASSPSGVVTQYFGPGTRLTVL.

This clonotype was observed many times. The chain uses TRBV7-9 and TRBJ1-1, with D possibly being TRBD1 (5 bases). Trimming took 3 bases from V and 1 from J, leaving 9 bases between them. Germline V gene lookup returns CDR1 SEHNR and CDR2 FQNEAQ (reference sequence). The CDR3 loop spans 14 amino acids. The CDR3 DNA is TGTGCCAGCAGCTTTGCGACAGAGAACACTGAAGCTTTCTTT. It yields the protein CASSFATENTEAFF.

This clonotype was seen many times. The chain uses TRBV27 and TRBJ2-7; D remains unclear. The ends were cut back, 7 bases at V and 1 base at J, with 14 bases in the middle. CDR1 and CDR2 (germline): MNHEY, SMNVEV (reference sequence). CDR3 length: 14 residues. The CDR3 loop is CASKVRIGSYEQYF. The CDR3 DNA reads TGTGCCAGCAAGGTACGGATCGGTTCCTACGAGCAGTACTTC.

Points on this clonotype: A much larger clonotype is one base distant, so this may be a read error. J is TRBJ2-1 and V is TRBV2, with D possibly being TRBD1 or TRBD2 (5 bases each). The CDR3 loop spans 11 amino acids. Germline values: CDR1 SNHLY, CDR2 FYNNEI. In nucleotides, the CDR3 is TGTACCAGCGGTACAGGCATTGAGCAGTTCTTC. Translating gives CTSGTGIEQFF.

This clonotype was seen ten or more times. The gene calls are TRBV18 and TRBJ2-7; TRBD1 aligns across 8 bases. Germline V gene sequence: CDR1 KGHSH, CDR2 LQKENI. Trimming removed 1 base from V and 0 bases from J; junction bases left unmatched: 5. CDR3 size: 16 residues. CDR3 protein: CASSPQDRVSSYEQYF. The CDR3 DNA reads TGTGCCAGCTCACCACAGGACAGGGTGAGCTCCTACGAGCAGTACTTC. The full variable domain, its missing parts supplied by reference TRBV18 and TRBJ2-7, is NAGVMQNPRHLVRRRGQEARLRCSPMKGHSHVYWYRQLPEEGLKFMVYLQKENIIDESGMPKERFSAEFPKEGPSILRIQQVVRGDSAAYFCASSPQDRVSSYEQYFGPGTRLTVT.

This clonotype was detected ten times or more. The rearrangement uses TRBV2 and TRBJ1-5; D is perhaps TRBD1 (6 bases). The CDR3 runs to 14 residues. Trimming pared 4 bases from V and 7 bases from J, leaving 14 bases between. Germline V gene sequence: CDR1 SNHLY, CDR2 FYNNEI. CDR3 DNA: TGTGCCAGCAGTGCAAAGACAGGACGGCAGCCCCAGCATTTT. Protein sequence: CASSAKTGRQPQHF. Drawing the rest from reference TRBV2 and TRBJ1-5, the complete variable domain is EPEVTQTPSHQVTQMGQEVILRCVPISNHLYFYWYRQILGQKVEFLVSFYNNEISEKSEIFDDQFSVERPDGSNFTLKIRSTKLEDSAMYFCASSAKTGRQPQHFGDGTRLSIL.

The sample holds many counts of this clonotype. The chain joins TRBV12-3 or TRBV12-4 to TRBJ2-3, with D tentatively TRBD2 (6 bases). Trimming removed 4 bases from V and 1 base from J, with 15 bases in between. The CDR3 runs 16 residues. The CDR3 sequence: CASSSLILAGTDTQYF. CDR3 DNA sequence: TGTGCCAGCAGTTCCCTTATACTAGCCGGCACAGATACGCAGTATTTT.

This clonotype occurred a few times. The chain joins TRBV24-1 to TRBJ1-3; 7 nucleotides align to TRBD1. With 4 bases clipped from V and 0 bases from J, the junction kept 11 bases outside the gene matches. This CDR3 comprises 18 residues. The V gene's germline CDR1 is KGHDR and CDR2 SFDVKD. The CDR3 sequence is CATSDDRVPEFSGNTIYF. In nucleotides, the CDR3 is TGTGCCACCAGTGACGACAGGGTCCCTGAGTTCTCTGGAAACACCATATATTTT.

This chain uses TRBV5-1 with TRBJ2-1, with 7 bases matching TRBD1. CDR1 SGHRS and CDR2 YFSETQ come from the germline V gene. J gave up 2 bases and V 1 base, and 12 bases lay outside the gene matches. The CDR3 is 18 residues long. The CDR3 DNA is TGCGCCAGCAGCTTGAGGCCCCGGACCGACAGGGCCTACAATGAGCAGTTCTTC. It codes for CASSLRPRTDRAYNEQFF.

This chain joins TRBV6-2 or TRBV6-3 and TRBJ2-7; 8 bases match TRBD2. The CDR3 length is 15 residues. J lost 8 bases, V lost 0 bases, and 9 bases had no gene match. Germline assignment: CDR1 MNHEY and CDR2 SVGEGT. CDR3 residues: CASSYSAGDGHKQYF. The CDR3 nucleotides are TGTGCCAGCAGTTACTCAGCGGGAGACGGCCACAAGCAGTACTTC.

This clonotype was detected many times. The chain couples TRBV5-1 to TRBJ2-5, with D unclear. Germline V CDR1 and CDR2: SGHRS, YFSETQ. CDR3 length: 11 amino acids. Trimming pared 0 bases from V and 5 bases from J, leaving 2 bases between. The CDR3 DNA is TGCGCCAGCAGCTTGGATGAGACCCAGTACTTC. This translates into CASSLDETQYF. Using reference TRBV5-1 and TRBJ2-5 for the parts outside the CDR3, the full variable domain is KAGVTQTPRYLIKTRGQQVTLSCSPISGHRSVSWYQQTPGQGLQFLFEYFSETQRNKGNFPGRFSGRQFSNSRSEMNVSTLELGDSALYLCASSLDETQYFGPGTRLLVL.

The J gene is TRBJ2-5, the V gene TRBV7-9, with TRBD1 matching 9 bases. Per the germline V gene, CDR1 is SEHNR and CDR2 is FQNEAQ (reference sequence). The V gene end was trimmed by 5 bases and the J gene end by 3 bases; junction bases not matched to a gene: 7. The CDR3 loop spans 15 amino acids. The CDR3 loop reads CASSLFWDREETQYF. The CDR3 bases are TGTGCCAGCAGCCTCTTTTGGGACAGGGAAGAGACCCAGTACTTC.

This clonotype occurred many times. V usage is TRBV28 and J usage is TRBJ2-1; D possibly corresponds to TRBD1 (6 bases). The germline V gene has CDR1 MDHEN and CDR2 SYDVKM. V was trimmed by 3 bases and J by 5 bases, leaving 11 bases between them. The CDR3 extends over 14 amino acids. CDR3 loop: CASSFLGADNEQFF. CDR3 in DNA: TGTGCCAGCAGTTTTCTGGGGGCCGACAATGAGCAGTTCTTC.

This clonotype has a single count. This may be a read error: a much more frequent sequence differs by one nucleotide. V is TRBV7-9 and J is TRBJ2-5; 7 bases agree with TRBD1. The J call may be incorrect, as the DNA end agrees better with TRBJ2-1. The CDR3 sequence is 15 residues long. CDR1 is SEHNR and CDR2 is FQNEAQ in the germline V gene (reference sequence). The CDR3 sequence: CASSVNRGWEETQFF. The CDR3 DNA reads as TGTGCCAGCAGCGTCAACAGGGGTTGGGAAGAGACCCAGTTCTTC.

As to this clonotype: Being one base from a much bigger clone, this may be a read error. The chain couples TRBV6-1 to TRBJ2-7, with 9 bases identical to TRBD1. The CDR3 has 13 residues. Germline CDR1 MNHNS, CDR2 SASEGT. Here the CDR3 DNA reads TGTGCCAGCCAGGAGGGACAGGGCTACGGGCAGTACTTC. Its protein is CASQEGQGYGQYF.

In its sample, this clonotype was seen many times. V and J are TRBV11-2 and TRBJ2-2; 7 bases fit TRBD1. Germline CDR1 is SGHAT and CDR2 is FQNNGV. The CDR3 is 17 amino acids. J gave up 5 bases and V 5 bases, and 14 bases lay outside the gene matches. As DNA, the CDR3 is TGTGCCAGCAGCCCCCCGTCCGGGACAGATCAAACCGGGGAGCTGTTTTTT. Translated: CASSPPSGTDQTGELFF. Supplemented by reference TRBV11-2 and TRBJ2-2, the full variable domain reads EAGVAQSPRYKIIEKRQSVAFWCNPISGHATLYWYQQILGQGPKLLIQFQNNGVVDDSQLPKDRFSAERLKGVDSTLKIQPAKLEDSAVYLCASSPPSGTDQTGELFFGEGSRLTVL.

This clonotype showed up many times. The J gene is TRBJ2-3, the V gene TRBV5-1, with 7 bases identical to TRBD2. CDR3 size: 14 residues. Germline CDR1 is SGHRS and CDR2 is YFSETQ. V trimming: 1 base; J trimming: 5 bases; junction bases outside the gene matches: 4. In DNA, the CDR3 is TGCGCCAGCAGCTTGAGCGGGAAGGGAGATACGCAGTATTTT. The encoded protein is CASSLSGKGDTQYF.

This clonotype was seen a few times. This chain connects TRBV3-1 to TRBJ2-1; 10 bases agree with TRBD2. The CDR3 spans 17 residues. J lost 5 bases, V lost 0 bases, and 7 bases had no gene match. Germline values: CDR1 LGHDT, CDR2 YNNKEL (reference sequence). CDR3 sequence: CASSQEEGLAGDNEQFF. CDR3 nucleotide sequence: TGTGCCAGCAGCCAAGAAGAGGGGCTAGCGGGAGACAATGAGCAGTTCTTC.

The J gene is TRBJ2-5, the V gene TRBV20-1; 7 bases agree with TRBD1. V lost 7 bases to trimming and J lost 1 base; unmatched junction nucleotides: 12. The CDR3 sequence is 15 residues long. Germline V CDR1 and CDR2: DFQATT, SNEGSKA (reference sequence). In nucleotides, the CDR3 is TGCAGTGTCCAGAATAGGGGACAGTTCCAAGAGACCCAGTACTTC. Its protein product is CSVQNRGQFQETQYF.